The clone carrying this TCR beta chain was detected ten times or more. Its specificity is not known. This entry comes from a study of blood T cells in healthy people across ages. For the second PCR, which ran for roughly 6 to 11 cycles, a sample-barcoded 5' primer and a J-beta primer mix were used. Per sample, CDR3-containing paired-end reads numbered at least 2.5 million. TCRdb itself ran the 5' RACE reads through MiXCR, one entry per CDR3 protein. The profile shows 650,000 to 950,000 distinct CDR3 sequences, around 43% of them singletons. General study points: A conclusive naive versus antigen-experienced comparison was prevented by the unsorted PBMCs. The study lacked donor CMV status, which possibly confounded expanded clonotype changes. A roughly linear fall in TCR beta diversity per million T cells was seen with increasing age.

The sequenced material came from blood. This receptor was obtained from a man aged 55 to 70 in good health.

The CDR3 sequence is CASSPGINQPQHF. CDR3 coding DNA: TGTGCCAGCAGCCCGGGGATCAATCAGCCCCAGCATTTT. V usage is TRBV7-3 and J usage is TRBJ1-5; D uncertain. V was cut by 5 bases and J by 3 bases, with 8 bases left in between. The CDR3 runs 13 residues. The germline V gene has CDR1 SGHTA and CDR2 FQGTGA.